This TCR beta chain originates from a study of T cell repertoires in cytomegalovirus infection. Looking at the study overall: Matching HLA type, along with CMV infection, was indicated by public TCR beta signatures. Study-level findings and limits: Ex vivo, HLA-C-restricted CMV-specific TCR beta clonotypes prevailed over the rest of the response.

TCRdb reprocessed the reads via MiXCR and lists one record per CDR3 protein. Of about 310,000 distinct CDR3 sequences in the sample, 25% were seen once. In the case of this clonotype: Antigen: not known.

The CDR3 spans 14 residues. Trimming removed 4 bases from V and 3 bases from J, with 9 bases in between. This specimen was cultured PBMCs, taken from culture after CMV antigen stimulation. The TCR originated in a human donor in good health (CMV status not recorded). Some clones in this sample may be carry-over from other donors' samples. This chain links TRBV12-3 or TRBV12-4 with TRBJ2-2; D possibly corresponds to TRBD1 (6 bases). CDR3: CASSYQGYTGELFF. The CDR3 DNA reads TGTGCCAGCAGTTATCAGGGGTACACCGGGGAGCTGTTTTTT.